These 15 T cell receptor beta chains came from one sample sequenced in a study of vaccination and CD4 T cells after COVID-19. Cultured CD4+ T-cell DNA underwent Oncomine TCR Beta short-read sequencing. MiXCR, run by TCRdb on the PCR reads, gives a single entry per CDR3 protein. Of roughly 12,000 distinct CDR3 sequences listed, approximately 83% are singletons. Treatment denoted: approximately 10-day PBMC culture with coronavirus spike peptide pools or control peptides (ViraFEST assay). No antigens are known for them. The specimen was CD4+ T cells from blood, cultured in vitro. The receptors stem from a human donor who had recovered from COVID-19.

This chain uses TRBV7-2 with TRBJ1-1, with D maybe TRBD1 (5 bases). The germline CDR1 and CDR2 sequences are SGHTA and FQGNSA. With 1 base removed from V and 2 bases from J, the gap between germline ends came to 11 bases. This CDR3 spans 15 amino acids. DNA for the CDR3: TGTGCCAGCAGCTTAGTAGGCGGGGGAAACACTGAAGCTTTCTTT. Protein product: CASSLVGGGNTEAFF.

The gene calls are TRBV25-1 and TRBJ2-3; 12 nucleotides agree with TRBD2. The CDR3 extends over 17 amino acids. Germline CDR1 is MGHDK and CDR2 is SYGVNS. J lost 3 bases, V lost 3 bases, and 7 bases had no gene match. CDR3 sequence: CASSDPRLAGVTDTQYF. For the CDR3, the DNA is TGTGCCAGCAGTGATCCCCGACTAGCGGGGGTAACAGATACGCAGTATTTT. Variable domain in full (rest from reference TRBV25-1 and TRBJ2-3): EADIYQTPRYLVIGTGKKITLECSQTMGHDKMYWYQQDPGMELHLIHYSYGVNSTEKGDLSSESTVSRIRTEHFPLTLESARPSHTSQYLCASSDPRLAGVTDTQYFGPGTRLTVL.

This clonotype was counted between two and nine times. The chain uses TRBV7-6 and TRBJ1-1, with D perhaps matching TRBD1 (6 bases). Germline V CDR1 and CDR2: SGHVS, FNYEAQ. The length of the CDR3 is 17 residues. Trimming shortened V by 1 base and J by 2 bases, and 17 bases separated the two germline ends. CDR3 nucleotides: TGTGCCAGCAGCTTAGAGAATTGGGACACCCTTAACACTGAAGCTTTCTTT. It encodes CASSLENWDTLNTEAFF.

The CDR3 reads CASSLIDTDTQYF. The CDR3 DNA follows: TGTGCCAGCAGCTTAATAGACACAGATACGCAGTATTTT. The chain combines TRBV7-3 with TRBJ2-3; D is unresolved. The ends were cut back, 1 base at V and 2 bases at J, with 4 bases in the middle. This CDR3 region has 13 residues. The V gene's germline CDR1 is SGHTA and CDR2 FQGTGA. Looking up the rest from reference TRBV7-3 and TRBJ2-3 gives the full variable domain: GAGVSQTPSNKVTEKGKYVELRCDPISGHTALYWYRQSLGQGPEFLIYFQGTGAADDSGLPNDRFFAVRPEGSVSTLKIQRTERGDSAVYLCASSLIDTDTQYFGPGTRLTVL.

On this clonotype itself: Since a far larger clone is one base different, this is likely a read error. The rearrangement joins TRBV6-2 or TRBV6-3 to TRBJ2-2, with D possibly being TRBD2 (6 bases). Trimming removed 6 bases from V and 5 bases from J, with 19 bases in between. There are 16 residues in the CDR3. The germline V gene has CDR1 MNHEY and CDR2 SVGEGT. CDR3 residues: CASSVVSGVRTGELFF. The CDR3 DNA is TGTGCCAGCAGCGTCGTGTCGGGAGTTAGAACCGGGGAGCTGTTTTTT.

The CDR3 here is CSASSEGDSPLHF. CDR3 bases: TGCAGTGCTAGTTCGGAGGGAGATTCACCCCTCCACTTT. The genes are TRBV20-1 and TRBJ1-6, with D unclear. The V end was cut by 3 bases, the J end by 8 bases, with 11 bases between. Per germline, CDR1 DFQATT and CDR2 SNEGSKA (reference sequence). CDR3 length equals 13 residues.

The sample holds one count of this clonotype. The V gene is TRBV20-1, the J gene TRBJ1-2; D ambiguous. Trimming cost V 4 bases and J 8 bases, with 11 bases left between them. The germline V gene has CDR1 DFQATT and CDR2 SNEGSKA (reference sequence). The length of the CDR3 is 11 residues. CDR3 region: CSATGSYGYTF. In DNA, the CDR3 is TGCAGTGCTACCGGGTCGTACGGCTACACCTTC.

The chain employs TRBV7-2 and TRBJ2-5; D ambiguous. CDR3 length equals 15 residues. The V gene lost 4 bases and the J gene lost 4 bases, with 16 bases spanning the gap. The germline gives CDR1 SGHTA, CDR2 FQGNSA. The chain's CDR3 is CASSSLTLKLETQYF. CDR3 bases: TGTGCCAGCAGCTCTTTGACCCTAAAATTAGAGACCCAGTACTTC.

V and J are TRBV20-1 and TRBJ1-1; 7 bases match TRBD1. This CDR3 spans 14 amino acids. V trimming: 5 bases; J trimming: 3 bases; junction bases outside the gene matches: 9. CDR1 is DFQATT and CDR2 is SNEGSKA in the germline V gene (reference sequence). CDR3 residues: CSAPQTGMDTEAFF. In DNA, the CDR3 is TGCAGTGCTCCGCAGACAGGGATGGACACTGAAGCTTTCTTT.

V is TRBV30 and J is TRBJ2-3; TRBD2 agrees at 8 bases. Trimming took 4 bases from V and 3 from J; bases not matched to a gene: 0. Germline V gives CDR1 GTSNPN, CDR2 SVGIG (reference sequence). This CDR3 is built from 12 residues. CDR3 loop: CAWTSGTDTQYF. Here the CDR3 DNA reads TGTGCCTGGACTAGCGGGACAGATACGCAGTATTTT.

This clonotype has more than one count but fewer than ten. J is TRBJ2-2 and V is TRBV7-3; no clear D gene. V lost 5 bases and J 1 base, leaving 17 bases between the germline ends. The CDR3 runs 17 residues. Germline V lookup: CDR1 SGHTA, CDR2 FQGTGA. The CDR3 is CASSPRSAGLNTGELFF. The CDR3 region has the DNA TGTGCCAGCAGCCCCCGGTCGGCAGGCCTGAACACCGGGGAGCTGTTTTTT.

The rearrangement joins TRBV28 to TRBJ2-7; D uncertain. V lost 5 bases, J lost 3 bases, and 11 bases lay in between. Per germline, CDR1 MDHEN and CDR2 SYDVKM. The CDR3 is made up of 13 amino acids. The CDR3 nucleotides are TGTGCCAGCAGTCCTTCCCCATACTACGAGCAGTACTTC. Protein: CASSPSPYYEQYF. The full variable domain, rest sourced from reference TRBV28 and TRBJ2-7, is DVKVTQSSRYLVKRTGEKVFLECVQDMDHENMFWYRQDPGLGLRLIYFSYDVKMKEKGDIPEGYSVSREKKERFSLILESASTNQTSMYLCASSPSPYYEQYFGPGTRLTVT.

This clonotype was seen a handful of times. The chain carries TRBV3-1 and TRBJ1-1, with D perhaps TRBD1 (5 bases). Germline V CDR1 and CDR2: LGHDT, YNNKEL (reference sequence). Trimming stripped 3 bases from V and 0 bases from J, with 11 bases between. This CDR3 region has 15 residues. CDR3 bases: TGTGCCAGCAGCCACCGTCCGGGGGTGAACACTGAAGCTTTCTTT. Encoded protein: CASSHRPGVNTEAFF.

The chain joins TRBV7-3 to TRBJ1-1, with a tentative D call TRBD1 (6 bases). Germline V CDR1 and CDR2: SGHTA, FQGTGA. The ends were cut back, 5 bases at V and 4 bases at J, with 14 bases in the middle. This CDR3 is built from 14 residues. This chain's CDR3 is CASSLSGGRTEAFF. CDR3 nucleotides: TGTGCCAGCAGCCTATCCGGGGGGCGCACTGAAGCTTTCTTT.

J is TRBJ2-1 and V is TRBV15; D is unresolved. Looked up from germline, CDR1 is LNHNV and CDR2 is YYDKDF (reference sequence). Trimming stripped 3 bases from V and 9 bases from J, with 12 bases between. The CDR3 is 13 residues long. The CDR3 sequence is CATSSWFPSEQFF. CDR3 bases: TGTGCCACCAGCAGCTGGTTCCCTAGTGAGCAGTTCTTC.